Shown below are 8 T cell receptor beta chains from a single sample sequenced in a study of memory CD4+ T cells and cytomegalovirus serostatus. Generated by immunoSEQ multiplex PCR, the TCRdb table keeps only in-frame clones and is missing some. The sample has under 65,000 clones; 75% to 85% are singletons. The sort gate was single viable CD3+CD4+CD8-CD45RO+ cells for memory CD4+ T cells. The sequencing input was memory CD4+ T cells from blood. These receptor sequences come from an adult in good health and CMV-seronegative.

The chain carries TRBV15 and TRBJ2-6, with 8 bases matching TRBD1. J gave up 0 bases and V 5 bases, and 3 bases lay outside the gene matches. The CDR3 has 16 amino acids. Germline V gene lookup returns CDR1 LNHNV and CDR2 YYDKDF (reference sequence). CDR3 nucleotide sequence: TGTGCCACCAGCGACGGACAGGGCTCTGGGGCCAACGTCCTGACTTTC. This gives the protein CATSDGQGSGANVLTF.

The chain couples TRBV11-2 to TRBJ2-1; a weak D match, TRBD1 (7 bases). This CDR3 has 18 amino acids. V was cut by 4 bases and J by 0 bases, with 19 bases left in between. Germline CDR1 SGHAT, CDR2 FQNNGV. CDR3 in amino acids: CASSSRGGGTSSYNEQFF. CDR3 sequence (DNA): TGTGCCAGCAGCTCCCGAGGGGGCGGGACGAGCTCCTACAATGAGCAGTTCTTC.

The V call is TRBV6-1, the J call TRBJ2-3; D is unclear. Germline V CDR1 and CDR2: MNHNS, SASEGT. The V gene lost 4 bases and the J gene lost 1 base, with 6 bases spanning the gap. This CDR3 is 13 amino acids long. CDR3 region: CASSGPGTDTQYF. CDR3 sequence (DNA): TGTGCCAGCAGTGGCCCGGGCACAGATACGCAGTATTTT.

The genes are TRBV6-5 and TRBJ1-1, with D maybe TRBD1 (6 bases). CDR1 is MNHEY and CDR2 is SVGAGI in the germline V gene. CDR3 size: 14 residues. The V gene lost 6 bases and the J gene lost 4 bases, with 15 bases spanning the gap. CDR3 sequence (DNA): TGTGCCAGCAGAAAACAGGGAGAGACCACTGAAGCTTTCTTT. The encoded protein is CASRKQGETTEAFF.

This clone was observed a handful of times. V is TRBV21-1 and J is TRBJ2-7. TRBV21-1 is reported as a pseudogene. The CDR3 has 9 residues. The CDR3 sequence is CASSYEQYF. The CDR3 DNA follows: TGTGCCAGCAGCTACGAGCAGTACTTC.

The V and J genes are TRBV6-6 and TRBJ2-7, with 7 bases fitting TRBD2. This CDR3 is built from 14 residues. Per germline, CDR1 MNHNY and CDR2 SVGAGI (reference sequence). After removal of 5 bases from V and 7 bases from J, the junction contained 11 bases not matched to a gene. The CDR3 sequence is CASSASGPRGEQYF. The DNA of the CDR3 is TGTGCCAGCAGTGCCTCCGGGCCGCGGGGGGAGCAGTACTTC.

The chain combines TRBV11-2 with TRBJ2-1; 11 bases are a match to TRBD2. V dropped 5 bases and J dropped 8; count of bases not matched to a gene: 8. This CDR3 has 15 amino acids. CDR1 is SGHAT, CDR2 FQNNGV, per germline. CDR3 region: CASSQTGTSGHEQFF. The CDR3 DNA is TGTGCCAGCAGCCAAACCGGGACTAGCGGCCATGAGCAGTTCTTC.

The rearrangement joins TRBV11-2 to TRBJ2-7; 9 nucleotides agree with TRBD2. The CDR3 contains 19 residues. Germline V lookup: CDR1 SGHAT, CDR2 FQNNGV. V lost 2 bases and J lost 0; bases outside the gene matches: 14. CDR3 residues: CASSLRSASGTPRSYEQYF. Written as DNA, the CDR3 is TGTGCCAGCAGCTTAAGGTCCGCTAGCGGGACCCCCCGCTCCTACGAGCAGTACTTC.